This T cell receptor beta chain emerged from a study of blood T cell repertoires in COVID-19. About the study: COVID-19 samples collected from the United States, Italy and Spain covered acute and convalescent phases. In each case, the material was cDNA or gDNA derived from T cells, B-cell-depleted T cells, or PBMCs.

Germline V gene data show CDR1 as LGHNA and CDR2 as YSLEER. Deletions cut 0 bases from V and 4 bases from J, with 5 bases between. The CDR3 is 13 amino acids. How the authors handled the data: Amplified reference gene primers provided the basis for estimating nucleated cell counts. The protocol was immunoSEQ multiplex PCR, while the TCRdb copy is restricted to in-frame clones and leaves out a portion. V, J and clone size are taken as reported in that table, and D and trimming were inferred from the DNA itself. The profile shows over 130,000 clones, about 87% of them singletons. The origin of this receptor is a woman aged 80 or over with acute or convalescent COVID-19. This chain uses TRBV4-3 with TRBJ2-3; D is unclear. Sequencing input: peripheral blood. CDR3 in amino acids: CASSQESSDTQYF. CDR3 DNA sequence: TGCGCCAGCAGCCAAGAAAGCTCAGATACGCAGTATTTT.